The clone carrying this TCR beta chain was counted many times. This sample is part of a study of T-cell reconstitution after alpha-beta-depleted transplantation in children. This sample's TCRbeta library carried unique molecular identifier barcodes. TCRdb analysed the PCR reads with MiXCR anew, one entry per CDR3 protein. Of some 72,000 distinct CDR3 sequences listed, roughly 6.6% were seen once; the top ten hold more than 2.5%. The origin of this receptor is a human donor who donated a stem cell graft to a child with acute lymphoblastic leukemia. The sample here was PBMCs from the stem cell graft donor, taken from the stem cell graft.

Here the CDR3 reads CAISDFGSEQFF. The CDR3 region has the DNA TGTGCCATCAGTGATTTTGGGAGTGAGCAGTTCTTC. The chain combines TRBV10-3 with TRBJ2-1, with a weak D call TRBD2 (5 bases). Germline values: CDR1 ENHRY, CDR2 SYGVKD. Deletions cut 3 bases from V and 9 bases from J, with 9 bases between. There are 12 residues in the CDR3.